This T cell receptor beta chain was profiled in a study of cytomegalovirus exposure and HLA in healthy donors. Germline loops: CDR1 LNHNV, CDR2 YYDKDF (reference sequence). V lost 0 bases and J 2 bases, leaving 8 bases between the germline ends. This CDR3 is 15 amino acids long. Researchers ran the PCR with 60 Vbeta and 13 Jbeta primers. Produced via immunoSEQ multiplex PCR; TCRdb's table is partial and in-frame only. The repertoire holds 150,000 to 200,000 clones, with 75% to 85% as singletons. This clone was detected only a few times. The rearrangement joins TRBV15 to TRBJ1-5, with a possible D match to TRBD1 (6 bases). Sequences were obtained from PBMCs. The sequence derives from a woman between 50 and 59 years old in good health and CMV-seronegative. The CDR3, as DNA: TGTGCCACCAGCAGAGAGGACAGCCGCAATCAGCCCCAGCATTTT. Protein sequence: CATSREDSRNQPQHF.